These 30 T cell receptor beta chains were sequenced from one sample in a study of T-cell reconstitution after alpha-beta-depleted transplantation in children. Unique molecular identifiers were used to barcode this TCRbeta library. TCRdb recomputed calls from the PCR reads with MiXCR, one row per CDR3 protein. Of around 130,000 distinct CDR3 sequences in the sample, roughly 9.7% are singletons; the top ten hold under 30%. The input for sequencing was PBMCs, mostly from graft donor cells, taken 180 days after TCRalphabeta/CD19-depleted stem cell transplant. Receptor source: a girl under two years old who had a stem cell transplant for combined immunodeficiency, so the T cells may come from the graft donor.

The genes are TRBV6-5 and TRBJ2-5; perhaps D is TRBD1 or TRBD2 (5 bases each). The CDR3 is 14 residues long. Germline CDR1 is MNHEY and CDR2 is SVGAGI. V lost 0 bases to trimming and J lost 2 bases, with 7 bases between them. CDR3 in amino acids: CASSYSGEQETQYF. As DNA, the CDR3 is TGTGCCAGCAGTTACTCGGGGGAGCAAGAGACCCAGTACTTC.

This chain connects TRBV4-3 to TRBJ2-5, with D perhaps matching TRBD2 (6 bases). The CDR3 covers 16 residues. CDR1 and CDR2 (germline): LGHNA, YSLEER. The V and J ends lost 0 bases and 2 bases respectively, with 13 bases between them. The CDR3 is CASSQDPRGSQETQYF. As DNA, the CDR3 is TGCGCCAGCAGCCAAGATCCGCGGGGTTCGCAAGAGACCCAGTACTTC.

The CDR3 spells CASSLTGASYEQYF. DNA for the CDR3: TGCGCCAGCAGCTTGACAGGGGCCTCCTACGAGCAGTACTTC. The V and J genes are TRBV5-1 and TRBJ2-7; 7 bases are a match to TRBD1. CDR3 length: 14 amino acids. CDR1 SGHRS and CDR2 YFSETQ come from the germline V gene. The trim removed 1 base at V and 0 bases at J, leaving 1 base unmatched.

Points on this clonotype: One base away lies a much larger clone, so this may be a sequencing read error. This chain links TRBV7-2 with TRBJ2-2; the D gene could be TRBD1 or TRBD2 (5 bases each). CDR3 length: 16 residues. V lost 2 bases and J 2 bases, leaving 12 bases between the germline ends. CDR1 is SGHTA and CDR2 is FQGNSA in the germline V gene. The CDR3 loop reads CASSLFGALNTGELFF. CDR3 nucleotide sequence: TGTGCCAGCAGCTTATTCGGGGCGCTCAACACCGGGGAGCTGTTTTTT.

This clonotype was picked up a small number of times. Written as DNA, the CDR3 is TGCAGTGCTACCCGGGACAGCCCCTACAATGAGCAGTTCTTC. This sequence encodes CSATRDSPYNEQFF. The chain is built from TRBV20-1 and TRBJ2-1, with 7 bases fitting TRBD1. Looked up from germline, CDR1 is DFQATT and CDR2 is SNEGSKA (reference sequence). The V and J ends lost 4 bases and 2 bases, in that order; junction bases with no gene match: 5. CDR3 size: 14 residues.

The sample holds a few counts of this clonotype. V is TRBV20-1 and J is TRBJ1-3; no reliable D call. The CDR3 is 11 amino acids. CDR1 DFQATT and CDR2 SNEGSKA come from the germline V gene (reference sequence). V was shortened by 6 bases and J by 2 bases, with 5 bases between the two germline ends. The CDR3 DNA reads as TGCAGTGCCCGGACTGGAAACACCATATATTTT. It codes for CSARTGNTIYF.

This clonotype was recorded at least ten times. The J gene is TRBJ2-7, the V gene TRBV7-2; tentative D call: TRBD1 (5 bases). Germline CDR1 SGHTA, CDR2 FQGNSA. V lost 5 bases to trimming and J lost 0 bases, with 8 bases between them. This CDR3 has 13 amino acids. The CDR3 spells CASSPGPSYEQYF. For the CDR3, the DNA is TGTGCCAGCAGCCCAGGGCCCTCCTACGAGCAGTACTTC.

This clonotype was counted between two and nine times. The rearrangement uses TRBV29-1 and TRBJ1-5; maybe TRBD1 (5 bases). The CDR3 has 13 residues. Trimming cost V 4 bases and J 8 bases, with 15 bases left between them. Germline V CDR1 and CDR2: SQVTM, ANQGSEA. The CDR3 DNA is TGCAGCGTTGGGTCGGGGGAACGTGAGCCCCAGCATTTT. As protein: CSVGSGEREPQHF.

This clonotype was counted ten times or more. The junction differs from germline at one of its ends, possibly a read error. V usage is TRBV2 and J usage is TRBJ2-1; tentatively, D is TRBD1 (5 bases). The CDR3 length is 15 residues. Germline CDR1 is SNHLY and CDR2 is FYNNEI. CDR3 loop: CARSDWGGGYNEQFF. The CDR3 coding sequence is TGTGCCAGAAGTGATTGGGGCGGCGGTTACAATGAGCAGTTCTTC. Filled out from reference TRBV2 and TRBJ2-1, the complete variable domain reads EPEVTQTPSHQVTQMGQEVILRCVPISNHLYFYWYRQILGQKVEFLVSFYNNEISEKSEIFDDQFSVERPDGSNFTLKIRSTKLEDSAMYFCARSDWGGGYNEQFFGPGTRLTVL.

Of note for this clonotype: One end of the junction varies from germline; a read error may be responsible. The rearrangement uses TRBV12-3 or TRBV12-4 and TRBJ2-3; perhaps D is TRBD1 or TRBD2 (5 bases each). CDR3 length equals 16 residues. The CDR3 DNA reads TGTGCCAGCAGTTTAGGGCTCCCCGGGACCACAGATACGCAGTGTTTT. This encodes CASSLGLPGTTDTQCF.

The chain links TRBV29-1 to TRBJ2-5; D could derive from TRBD1 or TRBD2 (5 bases each). Germline values: CDR1 SQVTM, CDR2 ANQGSEA. CDR3 length: 11 amino acids. V dropped 3 bases and J dropped 3 bases, with 5 bases sitting between them. The CDR3 bases are TGCAGCGTTGAGGGGGAAGAGACCCAGTACTTC. Its translation: CSVEGEETQYF.

This clonotype was observed a few times. The chain joins TRBV12-3 or TRBV12-4 to TRBJ2-7; 8 bases are a match to TRBD1. CDR3 length equals 14 residues. V trimming: 6 bases; J trimming: 0 bases; junction bases outside the gene matches: 4. The CDR3 here is CASSAGGLSYEQYF. The CDR3 DNA follows: TGTGCCAGCAGCGCAGGGGGCCTCTCCTACGAGCAGTACTTC.

This clonotype was detected only a few times. J is TRBJ2-1 and V is TRBV20-1; the match to TRBD2 covers 13 bases. CDR3 size: 17 residues. V lost 5 bases and J lost 1; bases outside the gene matches: 8. Germline V gene lookup returns CDR1 DFQATT and CDR2 SNEGSKA (reference sequence). This CDR3 is CSAATSGRPLSYNEQFF. In DNA, the CDR3 is TGCAGTGCTGCGACTAGCGGGAGGCCCCTTTCCTACAATGAGCAGTTCTTC.

The chain employs TRBV29-1 and TRBJ2-1; 8 bases align to TRBD2. V dropped 4 bases and J dropped 4; count of bases not matched to a gene: 3. Looked up from germline, CDR1 is SQVTM and CDR2 is ANQGSEA. The CDR3 has 13 amino acids. In nucleotides, the CDR3 is TGCAGCGTTGTAGCGGGGACTTACAATGAGCAGTTCTTC. It codes for CSVVAGTYNEQFF.

V gene TRBV21-1 combines with J gene TRBJ2-1. TRBV21-1 is shown as a pseudogene. The CDR3 has 16 residues. The CDR3 nucleotides read TGTGCCAGCAGCAAAGGTGAAGGGGAACTCTACAATGAGCAGTTCTTC. It specifies CASSKGEGELYNEQFF.

The chain has TRBV18 and TRBJ2-1; the match to TRBD2 covers 8 bases. Trimming took 2 bases from V and 4 from J; bases not matched to a gene: 7. Germline V lookup: CDR1 KGHSH, CDR2 LQKENI. The CDR3 length is 16 residues. CDR3 residues: CASSPGSGGIYNEQFF. In DNA form, the CDR3 reads TGTGCCAGCTCACCAGGGTCGGGGGGGATTTACAATGAGCAGTTCTTC.

This clonotype was seen ten or more times. The chain recombines TRBV12-3 or TRBV12-4 with TRBJ2-7; D unresolved. Trimming pared 2 bases from V and 0 bases from J, leaving 11 bases between. The length of the CDR3 is 15 residues. CDR3 loop: CASSLSNGYSYEQYF. CDR3 nucleotides: TGTGCCAGCAGTTTAAGTAACGGCTACTCCTACGAGCAGTACTTC.

V is TRBV9 and J is TRBJ2-7; no reliable D call. Trimming left V 0 bases short and J 4 bases short, with 14 bases between. Germline CDR1 is SGDLS and CDR2 is YYNGEE. The CDR3 is 15 amino acids. The CDR3 loop reads CASSVAASRDYEQYF. The DNA of the CDR3 is TGTGCCAGCAGCGTAGCGGCTAGTAGGGATTACGAGCAGTACTTC.

The V call is TRBV19, the J call TRBJ2-3; 7 nucleotides agree with TRBD2. The CDR3 length is 14 residues. The V gene's germline CDR1 is LNHDA and CDR2 SQIVND (reference sequence). The V segment lost 6 bases and the J segment 3 bases; nucleotides outside the gene matches: 6. CDR3 DNA: TGTGCCAGTAGAGAAGCGGGAAGAACAGATACGCAGTATTTT. Translated: CASREAGRTDTQYF. Full variable domain (remainder filled in from reference TRBV19 and TRBJ2-3): DGGITQSPKYLFRKEGQNVTLSCEQNLNHDAMYWYRQDPGQGLRLIYYSQIVNDFQKGDIAEGYSVSREKKESFPLTVTSAQKNPTAFYLCASREAGRTDTQYFGPGTRLTVL.

V usage is TRBV20-1 and J usage is TRBJ2-5; TRBD2 matches at 9 bases. J gave up 1 base and V 1 base, and 4 bases lay outside the gene matches. The CDR3 extends over 15 amino acids. CDR1 and CDR2 (germline): DFQATT, SNEGSKA (reference sequence). The CDR3 region has the DNA TGCAGTGCTAGAGGCGCGGGGGGGCCCCAAGAGACCCAGTACTTC. Translating gives CSARGAGGPQETQYF.

The J gene is TRBJ1-5, the V gene TRBV27; D remains unclear. Germline V gene sequence: CDR1 MNHEY, CDR2 SMNVEV (reference sequence). With 7 bases removed from V and 2 bases from J, the gap between germline ends came to 12 bases. CDR3 length equals 14 residues. In nucleotides, the CDR3 is TGTGCCAGCATTTGGGAGGGAGGCAATCAGCCCCAGCATTTT. This translates into CASIWEGGNQPQHF.

This clonotype was observed many times. V usage is TRBV27 and J usage is TRBJ2-7, with D tentatively TRBD2 (6 bases). The V gene's germline CDR1 is MNHEY and CDR2 SMNVEV (reference sequence). The CDR3 loop spans 13 amino acids. V was clipped by 1 base and J by 8 bases, with 12 bases between them. The CDR3 coding sequence is TGTGCCAGCAGTTTATTCGGCGGGGAACAGCAGTACTTC. This translates into CASSLFGGEQQYF.

The gene calls are TRBV11-2 and TRBJ2-3; the match to TRBD2 covers 12 bases. Germline CDR1 SGHAT, CDR2 FQNNGV. V lost 0 bases and J lost 11; bases outside the gene matches: 21. CDR3 length: 20 amino acids. Written as DNA, the CDR3 is TGTGCCAGCAGCTTAGATTACCAGTGGCTAGCGGGGGGGTCCGGTCAAGGGCAGTATTTT. It yields the protein CASSLDYQWLAGGSGQGQYF.

V usage is TRBV5-1 and J usage is TRBJ2-7; 16 nucleotides agree with TRBD2. The CDR3 spans 19 residues. CDR1 is SGHRS and CDR2 is YFSETQ in the germline V gene. Trimming removed 0 bases from V and 3 bases from J; junction bases left unmatched: 9. CDR3 sequence reads: CASSLVPTGTSGGDYEQYF. The CDR3 nucleotides are TGCGCCAGCAGCTTGGTTCCAACCGGGACTAGCGGGGGGGACTACGAGCAGTACTTC.

This chain joins TRBV20-1 and TRBJ2-2; maybe TRBD1 (6 bases). CDR1 is DFQATT, CDR2 SNEGSKA, per germline (reference sequence). V gave up 5 bases and J gave up 5 bases, with 12 bases separating them. CDR3 size: 13 residues. The CDR3 DNA reads as TGCAGTGCTCCGGGACAAAAAACCGGGGAGCTGTTTTTT. Its translation: CSAPGQKTGELFF.

The chain has TRBV5-1 and TRBJ1-4; D perhaps matches TRBD1 (6 bases). Germline CDR1 reads SGHRS; CDR2 reads YFSETQ. The length of the CDR3 is 14 residues. Trimming shortened V by 5 bases and J by 7 bases, and 15 bases separated the two germline ends. The CDR3 is CASSFQGRSEKLFF. The CDR3 nucleotides are TGCGCCAGCAGTTTCCAGGGGAGGAGTGAAAAACTGTTTTTT. Filled out from reference TRBV5-1 and TRBJ1-4, the complete variable domain reads KAGVTQTPRYLIKTRGQQVTLSCSPISGHRSVSWYQQTPGQGLQFLFEYFSETQRNKGNFPGRFSGRQFSNSRSEMNVSTLELGDSALYLCASSFQGRSEKLFFGSGTQLSVL.

This clonotype was found a few times. The chain links TRBV12-3 or TRBV12-4 to TRBJ2-7, with D perhaps matching TRBD2 (6 bases). The CDR3 covers 14 residues. Trimming removed 4 bases at V and 2 bases at J, with 12 bases between. The CDR3, as DNA: TGTGCCAGCAGTTCAGGAGGGGCGCCCTACGAGCAGTACTTC. Amino acids: CASSSGGAPYEQYF.

The chain couples TRBV7-6 to TRBJ2-7, with a tentative D call TRBD2 (5 bases). V gave up 5 bases and J gave up 2 bases, with 13 bases separating them. This CDR3 contains 14 residues. CDR1 is SGHVS, CDR2 FNYEAQ, per germline. CDR3 bases: TGTGCCAGCAGCCCTAGCCCGTGGGCCTACGAGCAGTACTTC. It translates to CASSPSPWAYEQYF.

This clonotype was counted between two and nine times. This sequence joins TRBV24-1 and TRBJ2-5; TRBD2 might be the D (6 bases). Germline-derived CDR1 and CDR2 are KGHDR and SFDVKD. V was trimmed by 6 bases and J by 4 bases, leaving 14 bases between them. The CDR3 spans 14 residues. The DNA of the CDR3 is TGTGCCACCAGTCCTAAAAGGCGGGGAGAGACCCAGTACTTC. This sequence encodes CATSPKRRGETQYF.

The V gene is TRBV7-9, the J gene TRBJ1-1; D is unclear. CDR1 is SEHNR and CDR2 is FQNEAQ in the germline V gene (reference sequence). CDR3 size: 13 residues. With 1 base removed from V and 4 bases from J, the gap between germline ends came to 7 bases. The CDR3 nucleotides read TGTGCCAGCAGCTTAGATTGGGTCACTGAAGCTTTCTTT. Protein sequence: CASSLDWVTEAFF. Full variable domain (remainder filled in from reference TRBV7-9 and TRBJ1-1): DTGVSQNPRHKITKRGQNVTFRCDPISEHNRLYWYRQTLGQGPEFLTYFQNEAQLEKSRLLSDRFSAERPKGSFSTLEIQRTEQGDSAMYLCASSLDWVTEAFFGQGTRLTVV.